What follows describes a single T cell receptor (beta chain). The data stem from a study of blood T cell repertoires in COVID-19. Study overall: T cells, B-cell-depleted T cells, or PBMCs supplied cDNA or gDNA.

Authors' methods: Scientists estimated how many nucleated cells there were by amplifying reference gene primers. Measured with immunoSEQ multiplex PCR; TCRdb has only the in-frame clones, and not every one. Clonal size and the V and J genes are those of that table, whereas D and trimming came from the DNA. The data contain about 300,000 clones, roughly nine tenths of them singletons. The junction had 6 bases not matched to a gene; V was cut back by 3 bases and J by 7 bases. Germline V gives CDR1 SGDLS, CDR2 YYNGEE. The CDR3 is 13 amino acids. The chain combines TRBV9 with TRBJ1-1; 7 nucleotides agree with TRBD1. The receptor was derived from a man between 18 and 29 years old with active or convalescent COVID-19. Sequenced input: peripheral blood. CDR3 in amino acids: CASSERTGREAFF. The CDR3 nucleotides are TGTGCCAGCAGCGAAAGGACAGGACGTGAAGCTTTCTTT.